These T cell receptor beta chains were read from a single sample in a study of shared clonotypes between healthy human individuals. Assay used: immunoSEQ multiplex PCR; TCRdb lists only in-frame clones, some missing. Among roughly 770,000 clones listed, just over 95% were seen once. The sample taken for sequencing was naive CD8+ T cells sorted from blood. The receptors shown here come from a man between 25 and 39 years old in good health. The CDR3 runs from the conserved cysteine through the conserved F or W. D genes are given only for firm matches. A row's size may be missing; if present it is once, few, many or a size class.

CDR3 protein: CASSSPTMDRNTEAFF
CDR3 DNA: TGTGCCAGCAGTTCTCCGACGATGGACAGGAACACTGAAGCTTTCTTT
D gene: .
J gene: TRBJ1-1
clone size: .
V gene: TRBV28

CDR3 protein: CASSPSSSYEQYF
CDR3 DNA: TGCGCCAGCAGCCCGTCTAGTTCCTACGAGCAGTACTTC
D gene: .
J gene: TRBJ2-7
clone size: .
V gene: TRBV4-1

CDR3 protein: CASSVEALGDQETQYF
CDR3 DNA: TGTGCCAGCAGCGTCGAGGCGCTAGGGGACCAAGAGACCCAGTACTTC
D gene: .
J gene: TRBJ2-5
clone size: .
V gene: TRBV9

CDR3 protein: CASSQNQETQYF
CDR3 DNA: TGTGCCAGCAGCCAGAATCAAGAGACCCAGTACTTC
D gene: .
J gene: TRBJ2-5
clone size: .
V gene: TRBV5-4

CDR3 protein: CASSLYGTGSGETQYF
CDR3 DNA: TGTGCCAGCAGCTTATATGGGACAGGGTCCGGGGAGACCCAGTACTTC
D gene: TRBD1
J gene: TRBJ2-5
clone size: .
V gene: TRBV7-3

CDR3 protein: CSVEDLDRDTGELFF
CDR3 DNA: TGCAGCGTTGAAGACCTCGACAGGGACACCGGGGAGCTGTTTTTT
D gene: TRBD1
J gene: TRBJ2-2
clone size: once
V gene: TRBV29-1

CDR3 protein: CAISDYGETQYF
CDR3 DNA: TGTGCCATCAGTGATTACGGGGAGACCCAGTACTTC
D gene: .
J gene: TRBJ2-5
clone size: once
V gene: TRBV10-3

CDR3 protein: CASSVGPIGGELFF
CDR3 DNA: TGTGCCAGCAGTGTTGGCCCCATTGGCGGGGAGCTGTTTTTT
D gene: .
J gene: TRBJ2-2
clone size: .
V gene: TRBV2

CDR3 protein: CASSLGWDRGPNTEAFF
CDR3 DNA: TGCGCCAGCAGCTTGGGCTGGGACAGGGGACCGAACACTGAAGCTTTCTTT
D gene: TRBD1
J gene: TRBJ1-1
clone size: once
V gene: TRBV5-1

CDR3 protein: CASSPAVLNEKLFF
CDR3 DNA: TGTGCCAGCTCACCCGCGGTCCTTAATGAAAAACTGTTTTTT
D gene: .
J gene: TRBJ1-4
clone size: .
V gene: TRBV18

CDR3 protein: CATSTGTSGSYEQYF
CDR3 DNA: TGTGCCACCAGCACAGGGACTAGCGGCTCCTACGAGCAGTACTTC
D gene: TRBD2
J gene: TRBJ2-7
clone size: once
V gene: TRBV15

CDR3 protein: CASSPPGLETGELFF
CDR3 DNA: TGTGCCAGCTCACCCCCGGGACTAGAGACCGGGGAGCTGTTTTTT
D gene: TRBD2
J gene: TRBJ2-2
clone size: .
V gene: TRBV18

CDR3 protein: CASSRLAGFETQYF
CDR3 DNA: TGTGCCAGCAGCCGACTAGCGGGATTTGAGACCCAGTACTTC
D gene: TRBD2
J gene: TRBJ2-5
clone size: .
V gene: TRBV7-6

CDR3 protein: CASSQEETGRTYLYGYTF
CDR3 DNA: TGCGCCAGCAGCCAAGAAGAGACAGGGAGAACCTACCTCTATGGCTACACCTTC
D gene: TRBD1
J gene: TRBJ1-2
clone size: once
V gene: TRBV4-1

CDR3 protein: CASSPGTSGRDEQFF
CDR3 DNA: TGTGCCAGCAGCCCGGGGACTAGCGGGAGAGATGAGCAGTTCTTC
D gene: TRBD2
J gene: TRBJ2-1
clone size: .
V gene: TRBV13

CDR3 protein: CASSPVGTGALGEQYF
CDR3 DNA: TGCGCCAGCAGCCCCGTGGGGACAGGGGCTTTGGGCGAGCAGTACTTC
D gene: TRBD1
J gene: TRBJ2-7
clone size: .
V gene: TRBV5-1

CDR3 protein: CASSLPRTGELFF
CDR3 DNA: TGCGCCAGCAGCTTGCCTCGCACCGGGGAGCTGTTTTTT
D gene: .
J gene: TRBJ2-2
clone size: .
V gene: TRBV5-1

CDR3 protein: CSVELGVGVSPLEQYF
CDR3 DNA: TGCAGCGTTGAATTGGGGGTAGGGGTGTCCCCCTTGGAGCAGTACTTC
D gene: .
J gene: TRBJ2-7
clone size: .
V gene: TRBV29-1

CDR3 protein: CASSEAAPMRNNEQFF
CDR3 DNA: TGTGCCAGCAGTGAAGCGGCCCCCATGAGAAACAATGAGCAGTTCTTC
D gene: .
J gene: TRBJ2-1
clone size: .
V gene: TRBV2

CDR3 protein: CASSLSLNTEAFF
CDR3 DNA: TGTGCCAGCAGCTTAAGTCTGAACACTGAAGCTTTCTTT
D gene: .
J gene: TRBJ1-1
clone size: .
V gene: TRBV7-9

CDR3 protein: CASSLQGVQSRPQHF
CDR3 DNA: TGTGCCAGCAGCTTACAGGGGGTGCAATCTAGGCCCCAGCATTTT
D gene: TRBD1
J gene: TRBJ1-5
clone size: .
V gene: TRBV7-9

CDR3 protein: CASSFTRGYGEKLFF
CDR3 DNA: TGCGCCAGCAGCTTCACCAGGGGGTACGGTGAAAAACTGTTTTTT
D gene: TRBD1
J gene: TRBJ1-4
clone size: .
V gene: TRBV5-1

CDR3 protein: CASSLDRPNEQFF
CDR3 DNA: TGTGCCAGCAGCCTCGACAGGCCCAATGAGCAGTTCTTC
D gene: .
J gene: TRBJ2-1
clone size: .
V gene: TRBV13

CDR3 protein: CASSPSDTGELFF
CDR3 DNA: TGTGCCAGCAGCCCAAGCGACACCGGGGAGCTGTTTTTT
D gene: .
J gene: TRBJ2-2
clone size: .
V gene: TRBV7-6

CDR3 protein: CASSPWSSSTDTQYF
CDR3 DNA: TGCGCCAGCAGCCCATGGTCTTCTAGCACAGATACGCAGTATTTT
D gene: .
J gene: TRBJ2-3
clone size: .
V gene: TRBV5-1

CDR3 protein: CASSLEGLAEIPTDTQYF
CDR3 DNA: TGTGCCAGCAGCTTAGAGGGACTAGCGGAGATCCCCACAGATACGCAGTATTTT
D gene: TRBD2
J gene: TRBJ2-3
clone size: .
V gene: TRBV7-2

CDR3 protein: CASSYPERYGYTF
CDR3 DNA: TGTGCCAGCAGCTACCCGGAGCGTTATGGCTACACCTTC
D gene: .
J gene: TRBJ1-2
clone size: .
V gene: TRBV7-9

CDR3 protein: CASSYGNQPQHF
CDR3 DNA: TGTGCCAGTAGTTACGGGAATCAGCCCCAGCATTTT
D gene: .
J gene: TRBJ1-5
clone size: .
V gene: TRBV19

CDR3 protein: CASSPVGFDAFF
CDR3 DNA: TGCGCCAGCAGCCCGGTGGGATTCGACGCTTTCTTT
D gene: .
J gene: TRBJ1-1
clone size: .
V gene: TRBV5-1

CDR3 protein: CASATGNTEAFF
CDR3 DNA: TGTGCCAGCGCAACCGGGAACACTGAAGCTTTCTTT
D gene: .
J gene: TRBJ1-1
clone size: .
V gene: TRBV7-9

CDR3 protein: CASSPSLGLAGQETQYF
CDR3 DNA: TGTGCCAGCTCACCATCCCTCGGACTAGCGGGCCAAGAGACCCAGTACTTC
D gene: TRBD2
J gene: TRBJ2-5
clone size: .
V gene: TRBV18

CDR3 protein: CAWSVYWTGELFF
CDR3 DNA: TGTGCCTGGAGTGTATATTGGACCGGGGAGCTGTTTTTT
D gene: .
J gene: TRBJ2-2
clone size: .
V gene: TRBV30

CDR3 protein: CASRGGTTNEKLFF
CDR3 DNA: TGTGCCAGCAGGGGGGGTACAACTAATGAAAAACTGTTTTTT
D gene: .
J gene: TRBJ1-4
clone size: .
V gene: TRBV7-9

CDR3 protein: CASSLLGSTDTQYF
CDR3 DNA: TGTGCCAGCAGTTTACTAGGGTCCACAGATACGCAGTATTTT
D gene: .
J gene: TRBJ2-3
clone size: .
V gene: TRBV28

CDR3 protein: CASSLYGSQETQYF
CDR3 DNA: TGTGCCAGCAGTTTATACGGGTCCCAAGAGACCCAGTACTTC
D gene: .
J gene: TRBJ2-5
clone size: .
V gene: TRBV27

CDR3 protein: CASSLASSGRNQETQYF
CDR3 DNA: TGTGCCAGCAGCTTAGCTTCTAGCGGGAGAAACCAAGAGACCCAGTACTTC
D gene: TRBD2
J gene: TRBJ2-5
clone size: .
V gene: TRBV7-2

CDR3 protein: CASSLAPGELFF
CDR3 DNA: TGTGCCAGCAGTCTCGCACCCGGGGAGCTGTTTTTT
D gene: .
J gene: TRBJ2-2
clone size: .
V gene: TRBV27

CDR3 protein: CASSFTDSSYEQYF
CDR3 DNA: TGTGCCAGCAGCTTTACCGACAGCTCCTACGAGCAGTACTTC
D gene: .
J gene: TRBJ2-7
clone size: .
V gene: TRBV7-9

CDR3 protein: CASSFFREGTGELFF
CDR3 DNA: TGTGCCAGCAGCTTTTTTAGGGAGGGCACCGGGGAGCTGTTTTTT
D gene: TRBD2
J gene: TRBJ2-2
clone size: .
V gene: TRBV13

CDR3 protein: CASSGGGNQPQHF
CDR3 DNA: TGTGCCAGCAGCGGGGGAGGAAATCAGCCCCAGCATTTT
D gene: .
J gene: TRBJ1-5
clone size: .
V gene: TRBV5-6

CDR3 protein: CASNNPSEQFF
CDR3 DNA: TGTGCCAGCAACAACCCCTCTGAGCAGTTCTTC
D gene: .
J gene: TRBJ2-1
clone size: .
V gene: TRBV6-1

CDR3 protein: CASSVGGNSYEQYF
CDR3 DNA: TGTGCCAGCAGCGTAGGTGGCAACTCCTACGAGCAGTACTTC
D gene: .
J gene: TRBJ2-7
clone size: .
V gene: TRBV9

CDR3 protein: CASSPANTEAFF
CDR3 DNA: TGTGCCAGCAGCCCGGCAAACACTGAAGCTTTCTTT
D gene: .
J gene: TRBJ1-1
clone size: .
V gene: TRBV5-4

CDR3 protein: CASGGDAFSYEQYF
CDR3 DNA: TGTGCCAGTGGCGGAGATGCGTTTTCCTACGAGCAGTACTTC
D gene: .
J gene: TRBJ2-7
clone size: .
V gene: TRBV19

CDR3 protein: CASSYRGQGLVKNPYEQYF
CDR3 DNA: TGTGCCAGCAGTTACCGGGGACAGGGGTTGGTCAAGAATCCCTACGAGCAGTACTTC
D gene: TRBD1
J gene: TRBJ2-7
clone size: .
V gene: TRBV6-8

CDR3 protein: CASSLVSGLAGETQYF
CDR3 DNA: TGTGCCAGCAGCTTAGTCTCGGGACTAGCGGGAGAGACCCAGTACTTC
D gene: TRBD2
J gene: TRBJ2-5
clone size: .
V gene: TRBV7-9

CDR3 protein: CASSYQASYEQYF
CDR3 DNA: TGCGCCAGCAGCTATCAGGCCAGCTACGAGCAGTACTTC
D gene: .
J gene: TRBJ2-7
clone size: .
V gene: TRBV4-1

CDR3 protein: CASSIDRAEQYF
CDR3 DNA: TGTGCCAGCAGCATCGACAGGGCCGAGCAGTACTTC
D gene: TRBD1
J gene: TRBJ2-7
clone size: .
V gene: TRBV7-9

CDR3 protein: CAISGSEAKNIQYF
CDR3 DNA: TGTGCCATCAGTGGGTCGGAGGCTAAAAACATTCAGTACTTC
D gene: .
J gene: TRBJ2-4
clone size: .
V gene: TRBV10-3

CDR3 protein: CASSLTPFRTSGSGNIQYF
CDR3 DNA: TGTGCCAGCAGCTTAACACCTTTCAGGACTAGCGGGAGTGGAAACATTCAGTACTTC
D gene: TRBD2
J gene: TRBJ2-4
clone size: .
V gene: TRBV7-8

CDR3 protein: CASSPRGELFF
CDR3 DNA: TGTGCCAGCTCACCACGCGGGGAGCTGTTTTTT
D gene: .
J gene: TRBJ2-2
clone size: .
V gene: TRBV18

CDR3 protein: CSVVDQRHTEAFF
CDR3 DNA: TGCAGCGTTGTGGACCAACGGCACACTGAAGCTTTCTTT
D gene: .
J gene: TRBJ1-1
clone size: .
V gene: TRBV29-1

CDR3 protein: CASSLSHRGGYEQYF
CDR3 DNA: TGTGCCAGCAGTTTATCCCACAGGGGCGGCTACGAGCAGTACTTC
D gene: TRBD1
J gene: TRBJ2-7
clone size: .
V gene: TRBV27

CDR3 protein: CASSPPGLVSHEQFF
CDR3 DNA: TGTGCCAGCTCACCACCGGGACTAGTTTCCCATGAGCAGTTCTTC
D gene: TRBD2
J gene: TRBJ2-1
clone size: .
V gene: TRBV18

CDR3 protein: CASSESIAEGEQYF
CDR3 DNA: TGCGCCAGCAGTGAGTCGATTGCAGAGGGCGAGCAGTACTTC
D gene: .
J gene: TRBJ2-7
clone size: once
V gene: TRBV10-1

CDR3 protein: CASSSDRDGHEQYF
CDR3 DNA: TGTGCCAGCAGCTCAGACAGGGATGGCCACGAGCAGTACTTC
D gene: TRBD1
J gene: TRBJ2-7
clone size: .
V gene: TRBV5-4

CDR3 protein: CASSSGQGIQETQYF
CDR3 DNA: TGTGCCAGCAGCTCCGGACAGGGGATCCAAGAGACCCAGTACTTC
D gene: TRBD1
J gene: TRBJ2-5
clone size: .
V gene: TRBV13

CDR3 protein: CASTGADGSSYEQYF
CDR3 DNA: TGTGCCAGCACCGGAGCAGACGGGAGCTCCTACGAGCAGTACTTC
D gene: .
J gene: TRBJ2-7
clone size: .
V gene: TRBV7-9

CDR3 protein: CASSSSGTPYNEQFF
CDR3 DNA: TGTGCCAGCAGCTCGAGCGGGACCCCCTACAATGAGCAGTTCTTC
D gene: TRBD2
J gene: TRBJ2-1
clone size: .
V gene: TRBV11-2